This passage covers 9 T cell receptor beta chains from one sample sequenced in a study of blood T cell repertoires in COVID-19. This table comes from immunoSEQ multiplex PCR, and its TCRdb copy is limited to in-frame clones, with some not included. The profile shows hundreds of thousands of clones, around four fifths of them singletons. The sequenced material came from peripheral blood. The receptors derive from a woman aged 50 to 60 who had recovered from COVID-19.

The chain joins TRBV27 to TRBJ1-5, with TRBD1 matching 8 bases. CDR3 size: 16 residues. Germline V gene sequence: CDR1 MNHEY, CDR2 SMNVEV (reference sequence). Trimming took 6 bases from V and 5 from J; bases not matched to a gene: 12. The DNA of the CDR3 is TGTGCCAGCAGGAATACAGGGGGGGGGAAGTATCAGCCCCAGCATTTT. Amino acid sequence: CASRNTGGGKYQPQHF.

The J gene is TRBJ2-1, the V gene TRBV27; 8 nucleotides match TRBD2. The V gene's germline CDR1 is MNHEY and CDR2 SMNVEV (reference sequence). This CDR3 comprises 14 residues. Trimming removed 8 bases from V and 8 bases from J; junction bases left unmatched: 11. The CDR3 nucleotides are TGTGCCAGCTCGGAGCGGGGGCCCCAGGATGAGCAGTTCTTC. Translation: CASSERGPQDEQFF.

The CDR3 protein is CASRRDSTEAFF. The CDR3 DNA follows: TGCGCCAGCAGGAGGGACAGCACTGAAGCTTTCTTT. The chain combines TRBV5-1 with TRBJ1-1; 7 bases are shared with TRBD1. V was clipped by 5 bases and J by 4 bases; unmatched bases: 2. This CDR3 is 12 amino acids long. Germline V gives CDR1 SGHRS, CDR2 YFSETQ.

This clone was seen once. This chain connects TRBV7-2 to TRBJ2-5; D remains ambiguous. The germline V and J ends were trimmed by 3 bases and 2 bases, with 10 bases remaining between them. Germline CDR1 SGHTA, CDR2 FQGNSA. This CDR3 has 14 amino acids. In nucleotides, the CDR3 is TGTGCCAGCAGCTTGAGGTTTACTCAAGAGACCCAGTACTTC. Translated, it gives CASSLRFTQETQYF.

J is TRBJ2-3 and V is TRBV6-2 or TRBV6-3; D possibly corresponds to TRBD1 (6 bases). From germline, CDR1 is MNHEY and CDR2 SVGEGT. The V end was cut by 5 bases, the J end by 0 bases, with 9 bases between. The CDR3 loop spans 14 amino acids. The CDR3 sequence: CASSRTVSTDTQYF. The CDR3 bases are TGTGCCAGCAGTCGGACAGTGAGCACAGATACGCAGTATTTT.

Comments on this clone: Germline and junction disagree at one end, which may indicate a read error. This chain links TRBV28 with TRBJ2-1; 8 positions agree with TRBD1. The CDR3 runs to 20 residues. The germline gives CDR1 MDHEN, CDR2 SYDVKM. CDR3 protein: CASSSTAPLRGRVSFNEQFF. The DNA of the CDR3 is TGTGCCAGCAGTTCTACTGCGCCACTCAGGGGGCGCGTATCCTTCAATGAGCAGTTCTTC.

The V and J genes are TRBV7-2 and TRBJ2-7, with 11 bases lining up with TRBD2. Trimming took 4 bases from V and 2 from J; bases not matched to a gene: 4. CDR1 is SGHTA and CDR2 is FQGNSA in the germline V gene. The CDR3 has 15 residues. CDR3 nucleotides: TGTGCCAGCAGCTCTCTAGCGGGGGGAGCCTACGAGCAGTACTTC. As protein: CASSSLAGGAYEQYF.

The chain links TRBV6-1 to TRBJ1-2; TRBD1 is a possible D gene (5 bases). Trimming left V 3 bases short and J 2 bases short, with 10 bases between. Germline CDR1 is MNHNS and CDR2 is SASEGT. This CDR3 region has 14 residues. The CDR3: CASSDPTENYGYTF. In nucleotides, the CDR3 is TGTGCCAGCAGTGATCCGACAGAGAACTATGGCTACACCTTC.

The CDR3 DNA sequence: TGTGCCAGCAGCTTACAGGGGAAGGAGTACTTC. Its protein is CASSLQGKEYF. This sequence joins TRBV5-6 and TRBJ2-4, with 7 bases fitting TRBD1. Trimming took 2 bases from V and 14 from J; bases not matched to a gene: 4. The germline V gene encodes CDR1 SGHDT and CDR2 YYEEEE. The length of the CDR3 is 11 residues.